These 31 T cell receptor beta chains share one sample of origin, sequenced in a study of a mutant IDH1 vaccine in newly diagnosed glioma. The sample's time point: baseline, week 1 (first vaccination visit). Treatment here: pre-vaccination baseline after standard-of-care therapy. TCRdb's copy holds only in-frame clones and misses some; the assay was immunoSEQ multiplex PCR. The sample records 55,000 to 70,000 clones, about 86% being singletons. The sequences come from PBMCs, collected from a glioma patient treated with radiotherapy, temozolomide or both. These receptors all stem from a man aged 25 to 45 with glioma.

The genes are TRBV6-6 and TRBJ1-2, with 8 bases matching TRBD1. The V gene's germline CDR1 is MNHNY and CDR2 SVGAGI (reference sequence). The trim removed 5 bases at V and 4 bases at J, leaving 9 bases unmatched. The CDR3 totals 15 residues. This CDR3 is CASSPPGTGTYGYTF. The CDR3 DNA sequence: TGTGCCAGCAGTCCCCCTGGGACAGGTACCTATGGCTACACCTTC.

This clone was recorded once. The chain employs TRBV6-6 and TRBJ2-1; 11 nucleotides line up with TRBD2. The CDR3 is made up of 16 amino acids. V was pared by 5 bases and J by 4 bases, with 7 bases of the junction left unmatched. CDR1 is MNHNY and CDR2 is SVGAGI in the germline V gene (reference sequence). CDR3 in amino acids: CASSLGVAGGYNEQFF. For the CDR3, the DNA is TGTGCCAGCAGTCTCGGGGTAGCGGGGGGGTACAATGAGCAGTTCTTC.

The chain carries TRBV11-2 and TRBJ1-4, with D possibly matching TRBD1 (5 bases). Germline CDR1 and CDR2: SGHAT and FQNNGV. This CDR3 has 14 residues. Trimming pared 5 bases from V and 8 bases from J, leaving 15 bases between. Here the CDR3 reads CASSPGRGGEKLFF. The CDR3 region has the DNA TGTGCCAGCAGCCCAGGGCGAGGAGGGGAAAAACTGTTTTTT.

The V call is TRBV7-2, the J call TRBJ1-1; D not resolved. CDR3 size: 17 residues. Trimming removed 4 bases from V and 5 bases from J, with 23 bases in between. Germline CDR1 is SGHTA and CDR2 is FQGNSA. Here the CDR3 reads CASSSPLGNIKGTEAFF. The CDR3 DNA is TGTGCCAGCAGCTCCCCTCTAGGGAACATAAAAGGGACTGAAGCTTTCTTT. The full variable domain, completed using reference TRBV7-2 and TRBJ1-1, is GAGVSQSPSNKVTEKGKDVELRCDPISGHTALYWYRQSLGQGLEFLIYFQGNSAPDKSGLPSDRFSAERTGGSVSTLTIQRTQQEDSAVYLCASSSPLGNIKGTEAFFGQGTRLTVV.

This sequence joins TRBV18 and TRBJ1-2; 11 bases agree with TRBD1. After removal of 2 bases from V and 7 bases from J, the junction contained 6 bases not matched to a gene. Per the germline V gene, CDR1 is KGHSH and CDR2 is LQKENI. The CDR3 has 15 residues. The CDR3 region has the DNA TGTGCCAGCTCACCAATCGGACAGGGGGCGTCTGGCTACACCTTC. Amino acids: CASSPIGQGASGYTF.

This rearrangement joins TRBV5-6 to TRBJ1-1; tentative D call: TRBD1 (6 bases). The germline gives CDR1 SGHDT, CDR2 YYEEEE. The CDR3 consists of 12 residues. The V gene lost 2 bases and the J gene lost 10 bases, with 12 bases spanning the gap. The CDR3 here is CASSLRGTVAFF. The CDR3 coding sequence is TGTGCCAGCAGCTTAAGGGGGACCGTAGCTTTCTTT.

The V and J genes are TRBV13 and TRBJ1-1; TRBD1 matches 9 bases. V trimming: 2 bases; J trimming: 5 bases; junction bases outside the gene matches: 6. CDR1 is PRHDT and CDR2 is FYEKMQ in the germline V gene (reference sequence). This CDR3 is 15 amino acids long. The CDR3, as DNA: TGTGCCAGCAGCTTAAGACAGGGGGTGTTGACTGAAGCTTTCTTT. Its protein product is CASSLRQGVLTEAFF.

The chain is built from TRBV7-6 and TRBJ1-1; TRBD1 matches 8 bases. This CDR3 is 14 amino acids long. V lost 4 bases to trimming and J lost 4 bases; unmatched junction nucleotides: 5. The germline gives CDR1 SGHVS, CDR2 FNYEAQ. CDR3 residues: CASSSTGVGTEAFF. CDR3 bases: TGTGCCAGCAGCTCGACAGGGGTAGGCACTGAAGCTTTCTTT.

The rearrangement joins TRBV29-1 to TRBJ2-7, with 8 nucleotides matching TRBD1. V was pared by 5 bases and J by 2 bases, with 8 bases of the junction left unmatched. The CDR3 runs to 14 residues. CDR1 is SQVTM and CDR2 is ANQGSEA in the germline V gene. The CDR3: CSVLQGDLTYEQYF. CDR3 nucleotide sequence: TGCAGCGTTTTACAGGGGGACCTTACCTACGAGCAGTACTTC.

The chain carries TRBV5-6 and TRBJ2-7, with TRBD1 identical over 9 bases. After removal of 2 bases from V and 2 bases from J, the junction contained 5 bases not matched to a gene. This CDR3 region has 15 residues. Germline V lookup: CDR1 SGHDT, CDR2 YYEEEE. The CDR3 is CASSLTGTGTYEQYF. CDR3 DNA sequence: TGTGCCAGCAGCTTAACCGGGACAGGGACCTACGAGCAGTACTTC.

The CDR3 loop reads CASSYHQETQYF. CDR3 in DNA: TGTGCCAGCAGCTACCACCAAGAGACCCAGTACTTC. This chain links TRBV7-6 with TRBJ2-5; D gene ambiguous. Trimming cost V 4 bases and J 0 bases, with 3 bases left between them. Germline CDR1 reads SGHVS; CDR2 reads FNYEAQ. The CDR3 is 12 amino acids.

This chain connects TRBV19 to TRBJ1-1, with D possibly matching TRBD1 (6 bases). Trimming shortened V by 3 bases and J by 4 bases, and 12 bases separated the two germline ends. The CDR3 sequence is 14 residues long. Per the germline V gene, CDR1 is LNHDA and CDR2 is SQIVND (reference sequence). The CDR3 region has the DNA TGTGCCAGTAGTATCAGGGGTGTGAGCACTGAAGCTTTCTTT. It specifies CASSIRGVSTEAFF.

J is TRBJ2-5 and V is TRBV5-1; 11 bases map to TRBD1. Germline V gene data show CDR1 as SGHRS and CDR2 as YFSETQ. The junction had 3 bases not matched to a gene; V was cut back by 2 bases and J by 3 bases. The CDR3 sequence is 15 residues long. In nucleotides, the CDR3 is TGCGCCAGCAGCTTTAGGGACAGGGGGAAAGAGACCCAGTACTTC. Translating gives CASSFRDRGKETQYF.

The V gene is TRBV10-1, the J gene TRBJ1-3; TRBD1 matches at 7 bases. CDR3 size: 14 residues. V dropped 6 bases and J dropped 0; count of bases not matched to a gene: 2. Germline V gene lookup returns CDR1 WNHNN and CDR2 SYGVQD (reference sequence). The CDR3 coding sequence is TGCGCCAGCAGCCGGGACAGCTCTGGAAACACCATATATTTT. Translating gives CASSRDSSGNTIYF.

The V and J genes are TRBV12-5 and TRBJ1-2; 8 bases line up with TRBD1. V lost 5 bases to trimming and J lost 4 bases; unmatched junction nucleotides: 6. This CDR3 comprises 14 residues. Germline V CDR1 and CDR2: LGHNT, FRNRAP. CDR3 sequence (DNA): TGTGCTAGTGGTCCGGAGGGACAGGTCTATGGCTACACCTTC. It specifies CASGPEGQVYGYTF.

This clone was counted between two and nine times. The chain uses TRBV6-1 and TRBJ1-2; maybe TRBD1 (5 bases). V was trimmed by 8 bases and J by 6 bases, leaving 22 bases between them. Germline CDR1 MNHNS, CDR2 SASEGT. The CDR3 covers 15 residues. As DNA, the CDR3 is TGTGCCAGCGATTACATGGCAGGGATAAGCGATGGCTACACCTTC. Its translation is CASDYMAGISDGYTF.

This clone was picked up one time. The V and J genes are TRBV13 and TRBJ2-5; the match to TRBD2 covers 8 bases. The J call may be incorrect, as the DNA end agrees better with TRBJ2-7. Germline values: CDR1 PRHDT, CDR2 FYEKMQ (reference sequence). The CDR3 is made up of 14 amino acids. CDR3: CASSSGGAAYEQYF. CDR3 sequence (DNA): TGTGCCAGCAGCTCGGGGGGGGCAGCCTACGAGCAGTACTTC.

The chain recombines TRBV9 with TRBJ1-1, with 10 nucleotides matching TRBD1. V lost 4 bases, J lost 6 bases, and 6 bases stayed unmatched. CDR1 SGDLS and CDR2 YYNGEE come from the germline V gene. The CDR3 is 14 amino acids. The CDR3 coding sequence is TGTGCCAGCAGCAAGGACAGGGGGACCGCTGAAGCTTTCTTT. This encodes CASSKDRGTAEAFF.

The chain has TRBV19 and TRBJ2-6; tentatively, D is TRBD1 (6 bases). The CDR3 is 15 amino acids. The germline V and J ends were trimmed by 7 bases and 3 bases, with 13 bases remaining between them. Germline V gives CDR1 LNHDA, CDR2 SQIVND (reference sequence). The CDR3 spells CASTPGAFGANVLTF. The CDR3 bases are TGTGCCAGTACCCCAGGGGCGTTTGGGGCCAACGTCCTGACTTTC.

The chain carries TRBV30 and TRBJ1-5, with 7 bases fitting TRBD1. The ends lost 1 base at V and 7 bases at J; junction bases unmatched: 1. CDR3 length: 12 residues. Germline values: CDR1 GTSNPN, CDR2 SVGIG (reference sequence). CDR3 sequence (DNA): TGTGCCTGGAGTGGACAGGGACAGCCCCAGCATTTT. It yields the protein CAWSGQGQPQHF.

CDR3 loop: CASIDYNTEAFF. The CDR3 nucleotides are TGTGCCAGTATAGATTATAACACTGAAGCTTTCTTT. The chain carries TRBV19 and TRBJ1-1; D unclear. This CDR3 contains 12 residues. With 7 bases removed from V and 2 bases from J, the gap between germline ends came to 8 bases. Germline CDR1 LNHDA, CDR2 SQIVND (reference sequence).

This clone was seen once. The V gene is TRBV19, the J gene TRBJ1-5, with unresolved D. Trimming removed 7 bases at V and 0 bases at J, with 7 bases between. The CDR3 spans 13 residues. Per the germline V gene, CDR1 is LNHDA and CDR2 is SQIVND (reference sequence). The CDR3 spells CASNIDSNQPQHF. The CDR3 coding sequence is TGTGCCAGTAACATAGATAGCAATCAGCCCCAGCATTTT.

The chain employs TRBV28 and TRBJ2-5; possible D gene TRBD2, 5 bases. The CDR3 is made up of 15 amino acids. Germline V gene sequence: CDR1 MDHEN, CDR2 SYDVKM. The germline V and J ends were trimmed by 3 bases and 4 bases, with 15 bases remaining between them. The CDR3 loop is CASSFHPEGGETQYF. CDR3 DNA: TGTGCCAGCAGTTTTCACCCCGAAGGAGGAGAGACCCAGTACTTC.

This chain uses TRBV28 with TRBJ1-6; a weak D match, TRBD1 (5 bases). The CDR3 loop spans 16 amino acids. With 5 bases removed from V and 0 bases from J, the gap between germline ends came to 11 bases. Germline CDR1 reads MDHEN; CDR2 reads SYDVKM. The CDR3 region is CASSPRGSSYNSPLHF. The CDR3 DNA is TGTGCCAGCAGTCCTCGGGGGAGCTCCTATAATTCACCCCTCCACTTT.

The chain recombines TRBV9 with TRBJ1-5, with D tentatively TRBD1 (6 bases). Trimming removed 4 bases at V and 7 bases at J, with 18 bases between. The CDR3 length is 15 residues. From germline, CDR1 is SGDLS and CDR2 YYNGEE. This CDR3 reads CASSTMDSMTQPQHF. DNA for the CDR3: TGTGCCAGCAGCACTATGGACAGTATGACACAGCCCCAGCATTTT.

The chain links TRBV7-9 to TRBJ1-6, with 9 bases lining up with TRBD1. The V and J ends lost 5 bases and 8 bases, in that order; junction bases with no gene match: 10. CDR3 length equals 16 residues. Germline V gene sequence: CDR1 SEHNR, CDR2 FQNEAQ (reference sequence). The CDR3 reads CASSLLGQGRHSPLHF. The CDR3 region has the DNA TGTGCCAGCAGCCTACTCGGACAGGGGCGACATTCACCCCTCCACTTT.

The chain links TRBV4-1 to TRBJ1-1, with D possibly matching TRBD1 (5 bases). The CDR3 sequence is 11 residues long. V lost 4 bases to trimming and J lost 8 bases, with 8 bases between them. Germline V lookup: CDR1 MGHRA, CDR2 YSYEKL. CDR3 nucleotides: TGCGCCAGCAGCCGCGACAGCGAAGCTTTCTTT. Encoded protein: CASSRDSEAFF.

The chain recombines TRBV28 with TRBJ1-2; 10 nucleotides align to TRBD1. There are 13 residues in the CDR3. The ends lost 8 bases at V and 6 bases at J; junction bases unmatched: 6. Germline loops: CDR1 MDHEN, CDR2 SYDVKM. CDR3 in DNA: TGTGCCAGCCAATGGGGGACAGGGGATGGCTACACCTTC. As protein: CASQWGTGDGYTF.

CDR3: CSVTGQGAGANVLTF. The CDR3 DNA is TGCAGCGTGACGGGACAGGGGGCTGGGGCCAACGTCCTGACTTTC. This chain uses TRBV29-1 with TRBJ2-6; 11 nucleotides line up with TRBD1. The length of the CDR3 is 15 residues. Germline CDR1 SQVTM, CDR2 ANQGSEA. The V gene end was trimmed by 6 bases and the J gene end by 2 bases; junction bases not matched to a gene: 3.

This CDR3 is CASSEQGSGGPNEQFF. CDR3 coding DNA: TGTGCCAGCAGTGAACAGGGTAGCGGGGGGCCCAATGAGCAGTTCTTC. J is TRBJ2-1 and V is TRBV6-1, with 10 positions matching TRBD2. V gave up 2 bases and J gave up 6 bases; unmatched junction bases: 7. The CDR3 sequence is 16 residues long. Germline CDR1 reads MNHNS; CDR2 reads SASEGT.

The CDR3 sequence: CASSTTISRQYF. CDR3 bases: TGTGCCAGCAGCACCACCATTTCAAGGCAGTACTTC. The chain recombines TRBV9 with TRBJ2-7; D unresolved. The germline V gene has CDR1 SGDLS and CDR2 YYNGEE. Trimming left V 4 bases short and J 9 bases short, with 14 bases between. CDR3 length: 12 amino acids.